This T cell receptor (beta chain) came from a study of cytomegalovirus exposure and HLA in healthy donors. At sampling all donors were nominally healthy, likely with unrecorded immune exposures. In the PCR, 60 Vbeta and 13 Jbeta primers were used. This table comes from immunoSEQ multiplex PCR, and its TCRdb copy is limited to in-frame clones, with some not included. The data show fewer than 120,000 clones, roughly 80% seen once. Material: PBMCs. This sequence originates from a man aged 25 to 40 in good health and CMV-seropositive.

The CDR3 coding sequence is TGTGCCATCAGTGAGTCGCCTAGCGGGGGCCACTACGAGCAGTACTTC. Its translation: CAISESPSGGHYEQYF. The chain recombines TRBV10-3 with TRBJ2-7; 10 bases align to TRBD2. The V gene's germline CDR1 is ENHRY and CDR2 SYGVKD. The length of the CDR3 is 16 residues. With 0 bases clipped from V and 3 bases from J, the junction kept 5 bases outside the gene matches.